These T cell receptor beta chains were read from a single sample in a study of CD8 T cells in Susac syndrome. TCRdb analysed the immunoSEQ multiplex PCR reads with MiXCR anew, one entry per CDR3 protein. The sample lists about 150,000 distinct CDR3 sequences; 85% to 95% were seen once. Sample: CD8+ T cells from PBMCs. These receptors all come from a human donor with multiple sclerosis. The conserved cysteine and the conserved F or W are not part of the CDR3 here.

>TRBJ1-5|TRBV20-1
SGGQGRYSNQPQH
>TRBJ1-2|TRBV18
ASSPLNGYT
>TRBJ2-1|TRBV10-3
AISERAETVNNEQF
>TRBJ2-7|TRBV7-8
ASSLAGSGGANYEQY
>TRBJ1-2|TRBV9
ASSEPKEGRAYGYT
>TRBJ2-3|TRBV20-1
SALGVGRWRTDTQY
>TRBJ1-2|TRBV29-1
SVVPEGPYGYT
>TRBJ2-7|TRBV27
ASGIWGYEQY
>TRBJ1-2|TRBV20-1
SARDPTAEGYGYT
>TRBJ2-3|TRBV5-1
ASSPQKATDTQY
>TRBJ2-7|TRBV4-1
ASSQGTGYVYEQY
>TRBJ1-2|TRBV14
ASSQDASQIYGYT
>TRBJ2-6|TRBV19
ASSKQGTGANVLT
>TRBJ2-2|TRBV2
ASSEGRTGGPANTGELF
>TRBJ1-2|TRBV10-3
AISEGTAEGYT
>TRBJ2-3|TRBV6-2/TRBV6-3
ATTNFDSFGDTQY
>TRBJ1-2|TRBV6-1
ASSEPDSGLYYGYT
>TRBJ2-3|TRBV7-9
ASHPRDTQY
>TRBJ2-7|TRBV4-1
ASSQEGGVSKEQY
>TRBJ1-6|TRBV30
AWSAPSRYNSPLH
>TRBJ2-3|TRBV6-2/TRBV6-3
ASNPGSRRRTDTQY
>TRBJ1-2|TRBV12-3/TRBV12-4
ASSFLIREYGYT
>TRBJ2-1|TRBV7-3
ASSRGDRKYNEQF
>TRBJ1-1|TRBV3-1
ASSPPQYGTEAF
>TRBJ1-2|TRBV9
ASSVVGRAGDGYT
>TRBJ2-7|TRBV5-6
ASSPRPGGEQY
>TRBJ2-7|TRBV6-6
ASSSGLKYEQY
>TRBJ1-6|TRBV5-1
ASRVVRWSPLH
>TRBJ2-1|TRBV6-1
ASTPGYNEQF
>TRBJ2-1|TRBV9
ASSYRDRFLDEQF
>TRBJ1-2|TRBV2
AGDRGFGYT
>TRBJ1-2|TRBV5-1
ASRQQGAGDYGYT
>TRBJ2-7|TRBV11-2
ASSSRTAYEQY
>TRBJ1-1|TRBV29-1
SVQPMNTEAF
>TRBJ2-7|TRBV7-9
ASSSGGTAPYEQY
>TRBJ1-2|TRBV30
AWSESPDLNYGYT
>TRBJ1-5|TRBV13
ASSLGRQPQH
>TRBJ1-5|TRBV5-6
ASSLRVSNQPQH
>TRBJ1-1|TRBV20-1
SARGTGGSAFGNAEAF
>TRBJ1-2|TRBV27
ASSANRGDRYGYT
>TRBJ2-5|TRBV30
AWSQGSQETQY
>TRBJ2-7|TRBV6-6
ASSYGLAGAYEQY
>TRBJ1-6|TRBV4-2
ASSQVWTVGGQGDHFNSPLH
>TRBJ1-2|TRBV29-1
SVRVRDYGYT
>TRBJ1-3|TRBV20-1
SARGEGMVSGNTIY
>TRBJ2-7|TRBV2
ASSEARDYEQY
>TRBJ1-1|TRBV10-2
ASRAGIEAF
>TRBJ2-2|TRBV3-1
ASSQVVRQGAANTGELF
>TRBJ2-2|TRBV29-1
SAISGIDTGELF
>TRBJ2-2|TRBV12-3/TRBV12-4
ASSSTGTTGELF
>TRBJ2-5|TRBV6-2/TRBV6-3
ASSTPYRDRGVETQY
>TRBJ2-2|TRBV7-9
ASSLSYPPAGELF
>TRBJ2-7|TRBV4-1
ASSQAHGTYYEQY
>TRBJ2-4|TRBV7-9
ASSPAEHGAKNIQY
>TRBJ2-7|TRBV23-1
ASSRTGTGINYEQY